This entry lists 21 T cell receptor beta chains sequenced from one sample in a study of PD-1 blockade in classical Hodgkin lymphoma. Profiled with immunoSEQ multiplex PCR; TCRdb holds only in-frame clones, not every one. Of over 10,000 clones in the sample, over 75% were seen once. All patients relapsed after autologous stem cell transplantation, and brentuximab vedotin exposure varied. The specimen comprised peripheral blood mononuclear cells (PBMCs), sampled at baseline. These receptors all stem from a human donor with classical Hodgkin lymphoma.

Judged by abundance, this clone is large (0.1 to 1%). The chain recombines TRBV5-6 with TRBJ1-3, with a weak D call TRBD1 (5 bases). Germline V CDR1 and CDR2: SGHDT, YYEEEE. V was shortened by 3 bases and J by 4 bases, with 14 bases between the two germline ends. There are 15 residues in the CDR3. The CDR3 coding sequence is TGTGCCAGCAGCTCGCTTCAGGGATCGGGAAACACCATATATTTT. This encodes CASSSLQGSGNTIYF.

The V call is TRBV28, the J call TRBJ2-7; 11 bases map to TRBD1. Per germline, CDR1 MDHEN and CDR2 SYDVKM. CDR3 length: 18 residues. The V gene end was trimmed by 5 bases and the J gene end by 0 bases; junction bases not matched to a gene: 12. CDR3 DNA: TGTGCCAGCAGTCCCCGAGGGGTCGGGACAGGGGGCTCCTACGAGCAGTACTTC. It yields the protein CASSPRGVGTGGSYEQYF.

The CDR3 loop reads CASSSGTSRLDEQYF. Here the CDR3 DNA reads TGTGCCAGCAGCTCCGGGACTAGCAGGCTAGACGAGCAGTACTTC. This chain uses TRBV11-3 with TRBJ2-7; 9 bases fit TRBD2. In germline, CDR1 is SGHNT, CDR2 YENEEA. V dropped 4 bases and J dropped 5; count of bases not matched to a gene: 9. The CDR3 totals 15 residues.

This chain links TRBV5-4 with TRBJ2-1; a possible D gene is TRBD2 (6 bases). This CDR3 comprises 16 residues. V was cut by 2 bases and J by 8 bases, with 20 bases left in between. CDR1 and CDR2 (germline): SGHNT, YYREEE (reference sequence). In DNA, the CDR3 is TGTGCCAGCAGCTTCTCTGTGGTTTCGGGAGAAGATGAGCAGTTCTTC. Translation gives CASSFSVVSGEDEQFF.

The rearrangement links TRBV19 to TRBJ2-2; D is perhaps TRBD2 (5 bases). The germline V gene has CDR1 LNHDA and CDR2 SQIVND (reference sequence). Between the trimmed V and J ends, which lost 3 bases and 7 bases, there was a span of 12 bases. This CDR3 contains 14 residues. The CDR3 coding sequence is TGTGCCAGTAGTATTCCGGGGAAATACGGGGAGCTGTTTTTT. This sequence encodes CASSIPGKYGELFF.

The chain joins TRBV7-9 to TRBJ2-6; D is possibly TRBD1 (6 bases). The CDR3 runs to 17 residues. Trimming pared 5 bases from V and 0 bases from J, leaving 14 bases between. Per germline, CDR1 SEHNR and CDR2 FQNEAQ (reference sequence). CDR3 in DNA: TGTGCCAGCAGCATGCCCAGGGGTGGCTCTGGGGCCAACGTCCTGACTTTC. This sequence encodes CASSMPRGGSGANVLTF.

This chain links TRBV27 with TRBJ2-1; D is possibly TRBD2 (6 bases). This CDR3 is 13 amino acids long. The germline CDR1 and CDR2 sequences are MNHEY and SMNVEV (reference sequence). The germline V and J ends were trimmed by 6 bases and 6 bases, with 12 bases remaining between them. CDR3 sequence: CASRMTRGNEQFF. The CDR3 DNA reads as TGTGCCAGCAGGATGACTAGGGGCAATGAGCAGTTCTTC.

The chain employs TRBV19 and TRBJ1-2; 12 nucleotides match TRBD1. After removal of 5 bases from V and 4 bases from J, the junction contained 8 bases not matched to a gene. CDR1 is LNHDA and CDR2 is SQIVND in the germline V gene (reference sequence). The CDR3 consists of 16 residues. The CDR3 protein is CASSDRDRGLGYGYTF. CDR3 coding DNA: TGTGCCAGTAGTGACCGGGACAGGGGGCTGGGCTATGGCTACACCTTC.

CDR3 sequence (DNA): TGTGCCAGCAGCGCGGGGGGAGTGGTGTTGAGAGAGCTTTACTTC. Translating gives CASSAGGVVLRELYF. The chain is built from TRBV11-2 and TRBJ2-7; 8 bases agree with TRBD2. Germline-derived CDR1 and CDR2 are SGHAT and FQNNGV. The CDR3 length is 15 residues. The V gene end was trimmed by 5 bases and the J gene end by 13 bases; junction bases not matched to a gene: 19.

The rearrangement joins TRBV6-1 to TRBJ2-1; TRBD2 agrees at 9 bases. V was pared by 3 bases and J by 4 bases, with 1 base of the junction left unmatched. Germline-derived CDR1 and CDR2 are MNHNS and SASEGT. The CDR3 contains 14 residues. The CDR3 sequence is CASSETSGYNEQFF. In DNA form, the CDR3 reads TGTGCCAGCAGTGAGACTAGCGGATACAATGAGCAGTTCTTC.

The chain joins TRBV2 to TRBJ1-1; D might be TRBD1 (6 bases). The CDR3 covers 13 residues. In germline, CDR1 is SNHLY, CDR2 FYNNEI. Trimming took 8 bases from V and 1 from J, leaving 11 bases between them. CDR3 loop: CASAGERNTEAFF. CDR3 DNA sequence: TGTGCCAGCGCAGGGGAAAGGAACACTGAAGCTTTCTTT.

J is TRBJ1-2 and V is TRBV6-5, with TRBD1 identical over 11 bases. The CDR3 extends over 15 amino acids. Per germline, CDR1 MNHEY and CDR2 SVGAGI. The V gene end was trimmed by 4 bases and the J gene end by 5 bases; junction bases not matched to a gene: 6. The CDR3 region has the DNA TGTGCCAGCAGTTCTCCGGGACAGGGGGATTATGGCTACACCTTC. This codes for CASSSPGQGDYGYTF.

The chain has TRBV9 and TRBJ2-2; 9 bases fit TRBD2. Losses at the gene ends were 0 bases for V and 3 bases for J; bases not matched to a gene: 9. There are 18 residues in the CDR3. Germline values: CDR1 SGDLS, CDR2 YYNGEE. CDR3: CASSVGRAGGQYTGELFF. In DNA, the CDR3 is TGTGCCAGCAGCGTAGGGCGCGCGGGAGGGCAGTACACCGGGGAGCTGTTTTTT.

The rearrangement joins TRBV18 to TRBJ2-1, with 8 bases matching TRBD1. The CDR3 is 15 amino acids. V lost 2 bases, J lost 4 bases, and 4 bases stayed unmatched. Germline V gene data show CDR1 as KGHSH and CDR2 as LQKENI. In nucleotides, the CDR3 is TGTGCCAGCTCACCAGAGACAGGGGTATACAATGAGCAGTTCTTC. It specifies CASSPETGVYNEQFF.

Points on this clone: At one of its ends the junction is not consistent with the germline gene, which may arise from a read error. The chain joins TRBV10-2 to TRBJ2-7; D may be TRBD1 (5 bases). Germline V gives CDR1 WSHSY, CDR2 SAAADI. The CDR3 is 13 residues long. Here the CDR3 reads CASGSGPHRPVGF. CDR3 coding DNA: TGCGCCAGCGGGTCCGGGCCCCACAGGCCCGTGGGCTTC.

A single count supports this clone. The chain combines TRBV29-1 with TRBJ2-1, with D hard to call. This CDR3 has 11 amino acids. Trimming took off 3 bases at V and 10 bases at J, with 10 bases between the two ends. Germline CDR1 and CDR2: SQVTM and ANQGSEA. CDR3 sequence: CSVDKGWEQFF. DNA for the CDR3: TGCAGCGTTGATAAAGGGTGGGAGCAGTTCTTC.

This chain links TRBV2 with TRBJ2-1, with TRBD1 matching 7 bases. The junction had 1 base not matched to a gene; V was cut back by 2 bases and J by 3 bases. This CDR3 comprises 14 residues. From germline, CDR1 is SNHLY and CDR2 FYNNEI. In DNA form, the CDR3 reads TGTGCCAGCAGTGAACAGGGGGACTACAATGAGCAGTTCTTC. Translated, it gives CASSEQGDYNEQFF. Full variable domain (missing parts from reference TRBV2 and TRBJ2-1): EPEVTQTPSHQVTQMGQEVILRCVPISNHLYFYWYRQILGQKVEFLVSFYNNEISEKSEIFDDQFSVERPDGSNFTLKIRSTKLEDSAMYFCASSEQGDYNEQFFGPGTRLTVL.

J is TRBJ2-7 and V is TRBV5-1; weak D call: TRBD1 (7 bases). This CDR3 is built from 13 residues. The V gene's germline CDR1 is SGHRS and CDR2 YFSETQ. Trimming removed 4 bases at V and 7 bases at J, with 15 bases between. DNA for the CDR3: TGCGCCAGCAGCCCGGGCCCAGGGGGGGAGCAGTACTTC. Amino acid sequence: CASSPGPGGEQYF.

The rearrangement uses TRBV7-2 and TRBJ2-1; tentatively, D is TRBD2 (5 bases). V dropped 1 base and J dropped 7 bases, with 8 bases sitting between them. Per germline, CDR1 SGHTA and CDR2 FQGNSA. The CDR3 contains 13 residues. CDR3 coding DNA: TGTGCCAGCAGCTTAGTCGGCGGGAATGAGCAGTTCTTC. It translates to CASSLVGGNEQFF. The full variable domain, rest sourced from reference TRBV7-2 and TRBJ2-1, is GAGVSQSPSNKVTEKGKDVELRCDPISGHTALYWYRQSLGQGLEFLIYFQGNSAPDKSGLPSDRFSAERTGGSVSTLTIQRTQQEDSAVYLCASSLVGGNEQFFGPGTRLTVL.

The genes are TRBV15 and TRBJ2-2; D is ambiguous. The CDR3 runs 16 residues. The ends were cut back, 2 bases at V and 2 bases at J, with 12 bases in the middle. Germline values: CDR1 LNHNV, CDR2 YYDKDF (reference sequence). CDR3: CATSRSPHSNTGELFF. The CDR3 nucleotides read TGTGCCACCAGCAGAAGTCCCCATTCCAACACCGGGGAGCTGTTTTTT.

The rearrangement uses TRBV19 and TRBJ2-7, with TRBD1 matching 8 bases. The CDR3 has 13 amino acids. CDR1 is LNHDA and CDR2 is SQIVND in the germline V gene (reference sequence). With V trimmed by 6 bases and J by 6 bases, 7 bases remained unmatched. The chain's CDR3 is CASSRDRFSEQYF. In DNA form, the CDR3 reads TGTGCCAGTAGCCGGGACAGGTTTTCCGAGCAGTACTTC. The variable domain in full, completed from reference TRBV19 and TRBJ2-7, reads DGGITQSPKYLFRKEGQNVTLSCEQNLNHDAMYWYRQDPGQGLRLIYYSQIVNDFQKGDIAEGYSVSREKKESFPLTVTSAQKNPTAFYLCASSRDRFSEQYFGPGTRLTVT.